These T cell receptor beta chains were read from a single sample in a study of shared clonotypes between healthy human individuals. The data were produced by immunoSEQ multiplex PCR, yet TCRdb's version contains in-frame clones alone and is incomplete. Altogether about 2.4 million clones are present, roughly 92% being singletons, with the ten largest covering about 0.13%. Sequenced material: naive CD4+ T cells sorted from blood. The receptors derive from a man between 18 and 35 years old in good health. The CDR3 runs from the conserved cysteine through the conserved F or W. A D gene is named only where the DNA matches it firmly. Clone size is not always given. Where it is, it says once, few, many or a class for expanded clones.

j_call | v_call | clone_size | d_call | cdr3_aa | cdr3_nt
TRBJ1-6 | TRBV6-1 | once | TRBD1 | CASSELDRNNSPLHF | TGTGCTAGCAGTGAATTGGACAGGAATAATTCACCCCTCCACTTT
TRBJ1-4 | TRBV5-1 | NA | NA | CASSRGADEKLFF | TGCGCCAGCAGCCGGGGGGCAGACGAAAAACTGTTTTTT
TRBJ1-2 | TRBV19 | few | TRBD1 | CASSHAGGDYGYTF | TGTGCCAGTAGCCATGCAGGGGGTGACTATGGCTACACCTTC
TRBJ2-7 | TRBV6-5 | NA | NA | CASSYPSKKNYEQYF | TGTGCCAGCAGTTACCCGAGTAAGAAAAACTACGAGCAGTACTTC
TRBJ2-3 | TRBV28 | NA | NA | CASGMTGLTDTQYF | TGTGCCAGCGGTATGACAGGACTCACAGATACGCAGTATTTT
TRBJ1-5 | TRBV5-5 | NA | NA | CASSLEGGDSNQPQHF | TGTGCCAGCAGCTTAGAGGGGGGTGATAGCAATCAGCCCCAGCATTTT
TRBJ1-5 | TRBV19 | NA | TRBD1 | CASSTTGVVSNQPQHF | TGTGCCAGTAGTACGACAGGGGTAGTGAGCAATCAGCCCCAGCATTTT
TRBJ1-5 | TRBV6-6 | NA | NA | CASNRDGSNQPQHF | TGTGCCAGCAATAGGGACGGAAGCAATCAGCCCCAGCATTTT
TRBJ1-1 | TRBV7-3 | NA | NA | CASSLAGRGTEAFF | TGTGCCAGCAGCTTGGCGGGGCGTGGCACTGAAGCTTTCTTT
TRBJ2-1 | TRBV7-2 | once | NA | CASSSNRGSGRWANNEQFF | TGTGCCAGCAGCTCCAATAGGGGGTCGGGGAGATGGGCTAACAATGAGCAGTTCTTC
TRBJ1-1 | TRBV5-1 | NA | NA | CASSLELSTEAFF | TGCGCCAGCAGCTTGGAACTGAGCACTGAAGCTTTCTTT
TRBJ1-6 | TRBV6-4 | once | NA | CASSEFPQGTSPLHF | TGTGCCAGCAGTGAGTTCCCGCAGGGGACTTCACCCCTCCACTTT
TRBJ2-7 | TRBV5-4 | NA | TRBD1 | CASSLTGQGATYEQYF | TGTGCCAGCAGCCTCACGGGACAGGGGGCTACCTACGAGCAGTACTTC
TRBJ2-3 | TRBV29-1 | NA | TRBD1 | CSAKPGTGSTDTQYF | TGCAGCGCCAAACCCGGGACAGGGAGCACAGATACGCAGTATTTT
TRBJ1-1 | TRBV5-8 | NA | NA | CASSSSRMNTEAFF | TGTGCCAGCAGCTCGTCGCGTATGAACACTGAAGCTTTCTTT
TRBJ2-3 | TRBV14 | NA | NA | CASSQFSGSSTDTQYF | TGTGCCAGCAGCCAATTTAGCGGATCTAGCACAGATACGCAGTATTTT
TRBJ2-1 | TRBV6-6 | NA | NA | CATTSGHQQFF | TGTGCCACCACGAGCGGTCACCAGCAGTTCTTC
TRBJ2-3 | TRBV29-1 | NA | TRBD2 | CSVEVGASGGVAQYF | TGCAGCGTTGAAGTTGGGGCTAGCGGGGGGGTGGCGCAGTATTTT
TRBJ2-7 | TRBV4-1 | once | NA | CASSQDMSGLSYEQYF | TGCGCCAGCAGCCAAGATATGAGCGGACTCTCCTACGAGCAGTACTTC
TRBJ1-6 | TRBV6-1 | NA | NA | CASSEPGLRSSYNSPLHF | TGTGCCAGCAGTGAGCCGGGACTTCGGAGCTCCTATAATTCACCCCTCCACTTT
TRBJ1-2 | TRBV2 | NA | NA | CASTAGPIYGYTF | TGTGCCAGCACGGCAGGCCCAATTTATGGCTACACCTTC
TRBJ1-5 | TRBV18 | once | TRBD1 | CASSSTGGYNQPQHF | TGTGCCAGCTCATCTACAGGGGGCTACAATCAGCCCCAGCATTTT
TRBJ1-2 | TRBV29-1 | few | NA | CSARGGADLSGTF | TGCAGCGCCCGGGGGGGGGCAGATCTTTCCGGCACCTTC
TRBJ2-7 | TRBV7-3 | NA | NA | CASSPPRDQTYEQYF | TGTGCCAGCAGCCCCCCCCGGGACCAAACCTACGAGCAGTACTTC
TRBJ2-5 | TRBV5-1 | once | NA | CASSLVLGAETQYF | TGCGCCAGCAGCTTGGTCTTGGGGGCTGAGACCCAGTACTTC
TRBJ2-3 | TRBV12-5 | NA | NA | CASALRGITDTQYF | TGTGCTAGTGCCTTGAGGGGGATTACAGATACGCAGTATTTT
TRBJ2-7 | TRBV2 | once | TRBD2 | CASMKQGPSGAYEQYF | TGTGCCAGCATGAAGCAGGGACCTAGCGGTGCCTACGAGCAGTACTTC
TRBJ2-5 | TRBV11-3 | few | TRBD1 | CASSARDRGHETQYF | TGTGCCAGCAGCGCAAGGGACAGGGGGCATGAGACCCAGTACTTC
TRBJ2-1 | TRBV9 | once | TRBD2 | CASSVEGSGRGGRFF | TGTGCCAGCAGCGTAGAGGGTAGCGGGAGAGGGGGCAGGTTCTTC
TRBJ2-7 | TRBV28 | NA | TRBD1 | CASRPYGTGLYEQYF | TGTGCCAGCAGACCCTACGGGACAGGACTCTACGAGCAGTACTTC